This T cell receptor (beta chain) was recovered during a study of control samples from healthy donors and cancer patients. Germline CDR1 reads MNHEY; CDR2 reads SVGAGI. The CDR3 has 14 residues. V was pared by 4 bases and J by 1 base, with 10 bases between. Produced via immunoSEQ multiplex PCR; TCRdb's table is partial and in-frame only. The sample lists 100,000 to 150,000 clones, 92% seen once, with just under 0.6% in the top ten. Sequencing was done on a sample of PBMCs. The TCR was taken from a man older than 75 with head and neck cancer. The rearrangement links TRBV6-5 to TRBJ1-1; maybe TRBD1 (5 bases). The CDR3 loop reads CASSSPRENTEAFF. The CDR3, as DNA: TGTGCCAGCAGTTCCCCCAGGGAGAACACTGAAGCTTTCTTT.